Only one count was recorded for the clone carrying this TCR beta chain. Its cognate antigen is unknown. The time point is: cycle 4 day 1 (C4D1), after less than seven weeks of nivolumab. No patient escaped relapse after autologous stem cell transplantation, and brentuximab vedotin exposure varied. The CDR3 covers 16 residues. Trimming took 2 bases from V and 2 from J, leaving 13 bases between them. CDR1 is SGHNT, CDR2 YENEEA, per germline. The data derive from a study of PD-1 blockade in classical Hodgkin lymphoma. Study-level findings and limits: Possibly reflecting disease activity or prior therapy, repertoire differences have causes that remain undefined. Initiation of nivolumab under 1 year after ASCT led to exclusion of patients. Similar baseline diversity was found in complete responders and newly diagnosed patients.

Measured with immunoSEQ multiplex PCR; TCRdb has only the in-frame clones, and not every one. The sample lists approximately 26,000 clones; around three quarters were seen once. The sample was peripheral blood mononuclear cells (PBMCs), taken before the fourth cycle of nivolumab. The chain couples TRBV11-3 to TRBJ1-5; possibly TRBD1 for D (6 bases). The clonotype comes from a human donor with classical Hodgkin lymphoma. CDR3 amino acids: CASSLNQGFCNQPQHF. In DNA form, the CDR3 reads TGTGCCAGCAGCTTAAATCAGGGGTTCTGCAATCAGCCCCAGCATTTT. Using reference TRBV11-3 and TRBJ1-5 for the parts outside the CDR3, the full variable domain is EAGVVQSPRYKIIEKKQPVAFWCNPISGHNTLYWYLQNLGQGPELLIRYENEEAVDDSQLPKDRFSAERLKGVDSTLKIQPAELGDSAVYLCASSLNQGFCNQPQHFGDGTRLSIL.